Below are 14 T cell receptor beta chains sequenced from a single sample in a study of cytomegalovirus exposure and HLA in healthy donors. PCR used 60 Vbeta primers and 13 Jbeta primers. The assay was immunoSEQ multiplex PCR, and TCRdb's table has in-frame clones only and misses some. Counted here are under 80,000 clones, about 81% occurring once; the ten biggest clones make up less than 7%. Sequenced material: PBMCs. Receptors were obtained from a woman aged 25 to 39 in good health and CMV-seronegative.

This chain links TRBV10-2 with TRBJ2-4, with a tentative D call TRBD2 (7 bases). CDR1 is WSHSY and CDR2 is SAAADI in the germline V gene. The CDR3 has 18 residues. V shed 6 bases and J shed 0 bases, with 21 bases lying between them. The CDR3 region has the DNA TGCGCCAGCAGCGAAGGAAGGGGGGGAAGACTAGCCAAAAACATTCAGTACTTC. This encodes CASSEGRGGRLAKNIQYF.

The V and J genes are TRBV28 and TRBJ2-5, with 7 bases matching TRBD2. V was clipped by 4 bases and J by 4 bases; unmatched bases: 6. Germline CDR1 and CDR2: MDHEN and SYDVKM. The CDR3 consists of 14 residues. This CDR3 reads CASSSAGELETQYF. CDR3 nucleotide sequence: TGTGCCAGCAGTTCGGCGGGAGAGCTAGAGACCCAGTACTTC.

The chain links TRBV28 to TRBJ2-3, with D perhaps matching TRBD1 (6 bases). Trimming removed 5 bases from V and 3 bases from J, with 12 bases in between. This CDR3 is 14 amino acids long. CDR1 MDHEN and CDR2 SYDVKM come from the germline V gene. This CDR3 reads CASSPLQGTDTQYF. The CDR3 region has the DNA TGTGCCAGCAGTCCACTACAGGGTACAGATACGCAGTATTTT.

The chain recombines TRBV6-4 with TRBJ2-1, with 7 bases fitting TRBD1. The CDR3 is 14 residues long. Germline V gives CDR1 MRHNA, CDR2 SNTAGT. The ends lost 2 bases at V and 7 bases at J; junction bases unmatched: 5. Here the CDR3 reads CASSDGTETNEQFF. CDR3 DNA: TGTGCCAGCAGTGACGGGACAGAGACTAATGAGCAGTTCTTC.

In the case of this clone: The junction shows a germline mismatch at one end, possibly a read error. The rearrangement links TRBV7-9 to TRBJ2-2, with 13 positions matching TRBD2. Germline-derived CDR1 and CDR2 are SEHNR and FQNEAQ (reference sequence). CDR3 length: 16 amino acids. This chain's CDR3 is CSSSPRLAGGIGELFF. CDR3 coding DNA: TGTTCCAGCAGTCCCCGACTAGCGGGAGGAATCGGGGAGCTGTTTTTT.

This clone has a single count. V usage is TRBV29-1 and J usage is TRBJ1-4, with 8 bases matching TRBD1. The germline V gene has CDR1 SQVTM and CDR2 ANQGSEA. The CDR3 contains 13 residues. The V and J ends lost 6 bases and 8 bases, in that order; junction bases with no gene match: 8. The CDR3 region is CSVSGTGGEKLFF. The CDR3 region has the DNA TGCAGCGTATCCGGGACAGGAGGCGAAAAACTGTTTTTT.

The chain is built from TRBV28 and TRBJ2-7, with 7 positions matching TRBD2. This CDR3 is built from 15 residues. V lost 5 bases to trimming and J lost 0 bases; unmatched junction nucleotides: 7. Germline V gene data show CDR1 as MDHEN and CDR2 as SYDVKM. The CDR3 bases are TGTGCCAGCAGTGCGGGAGTAACGGGCTCCTACGAGCAGTACTTC. Its protein is CASSAGVTGSYEQYF. Together with reference TRBV28 and TRBJ2-7, the CDR3 gives the full variable domain: DVKVTQSSRYLVKRTGEKVFLECVQDMDHENMFWYRQDPGLGLRLIYFSYDVKMKEKGDIPEGYSVSREKKERFSLILESASTNQTSMYLCASSAGVTGSYEQYFGPGTRLTVT.

This clone was seen only once. V is TRBV11-2 and J is TRBJ1-4, with D tentatively TRBD1 (5 bases). V was trimmed by 0 bases and J by 10 bases, leaving 9 bases between them. In germline, CDR1 is SGHAT, CDR2 FQNNGV. This CDR3 spans 13 amino acids. The CDR3 loop reads CASSLDLRGKLFF. CDR3 in DNA: TGTGCCAGCAGCTTAGATCTAAGGGGAAAACTGTTTTTT. The whole variable domain, remainder taken from reference TRBV11-2 and TRBJ1-4, is EAGVAQSPRYKIIEKRQSVAFWCNPISGHATLYWYQQILGQGPKLLIQFQNNGVVDDSQLPKDRFSAERLKGVDSTLKIQPAKLEDSAVYLCASSLDLRGKLFFGSGTQLSVL.

The rearrangement uses TRBV7-9 and TRBJ1-3, with 9 nucleotides matching TRBD1. The length of the CDR3 is 17 residues. V trimming: 0 bases; J trimming: 3 bases; junction bases outside the gene matches: 6. CDR1 is SEHNR, CDR2 FQNEAQ, per germline (reference sequence). The CDR3 nucleotides are TGTGCCAGCAGCTTAGCCGGACAGGGGAGACGTGGAAACACCATATATTTT. Encoded protein: CASSLAGQGRRGNTIYF.

As to this clone: Other nucleotide sequences from this sample produce the same CDR3. V gene TRBV27 combines with J gene TRBJ2-1; 11 positions match TRBD2. The junction had 6 bases not matched to a gene; V was cut back by 4 bases and J by 7 bases. Germline V gene sequence: CDR1 MNHEY, CDR2 SMNVEV (reference sequence). This CDR3 region has 15 residues. The CDR3 protein is CASSYTGTSGNEQFF. The DNA for the CDR3 is TGTGCCAGCAGTTACACCGGGACTAGCGGTAATGAGCAGTTCTTC.

This chain links TRBV25-1 with TRBJ1-5; D is ambiguous. The ends were cut back, 6 bases at V and 1 base at J, with 4 bases in the middle. Germline-derived CDR1 and CDR2 are MGHDK and SYGVNS. CDR3 length equals 12 residues. CDR3 protein: CASRESNQPQHF. CDR3 in DNA: TGTGCCAGCAGGGAGAGCAATCAGCCCCAGCATTTT.

This clone was counted only a few times. The chain couples TRBV6-4 to TRBJ1-1, with D hard to call. Trimming shortened V by 0 bases and J by 5 bases, and 13 bases separated the two germline ends. The CDR3 length is 15 residues. The germline gives CDR1 MRHNA, CDR2 SNTAGT. DNA for the CDR3: TGTGCCAGCAGTGACTCGTCGACGACGGGTACTGAAGCTTTCTTT. Amino acid sequence: CASSDSSTTGTEAFF.

This clone came up once. The rearrangement joins TRBV7-9 to TRBJ2-7; tentative D call: TRBD2 (5 bases). The CDR3 totals 12 residues. Germline loops: CDR1 SEHNR, CDR2 FQNEAQ (reference sequence). The V gene lost 6 bases and the J gene lost 2 bases, with 8 bases spanning the gap. CDR3 in DNA: TGTGCCAGCAGGGGAGCGGCCTACGAGCAGTACTTC. Encoded protein: CASRGAAYEQYF.

This clone came up a few times. The chain couples TRBV10-1 to TRBJ2-1, with a tentative D call TRBD2 (5 bases). V lost 4 bases and J lost 2, with 12 bases in between. Per germline, CDR1 WNHNN and CDR2 SYGVQD (reference sequence). This CDR3 comprises 15 residues. The CDR3 nucleotides are TGCGCCAGCAGTGCTTCGAGCGGAACCTACAATGAGCAGTTCTTC. It yields the protein CASSASSGTYNEQFF.